The sequence of this TCR beta chain was determined in a study of blood T cell dynamics during melanoma immunotherapy (dated by TCRdb to 2020 to 2022). A note on the overall study: Patients had metastatic melanoma and received first-line pembrolizumab or nivolumab plus ipilimumab as standard of care in the United Kingdom. To find early correlates of response, the study profiled the peripheral T cell receptor repertoires of patients with metastatic melanoma both before and after one cycle of checkpoint inhibitor therapy. The training cohort consisted of consecutive patients, while an additional independent group of patients from the same centre was pooled to form an external validation set.

Every bulk PBMC sample was loaded with the same fixed amount of around 400 ng of DNA. TCR beta CDR3 sequences were amplified from genomic DNA using the immunoSEQ TCRb Assay kit according to manufacturer instructions. The KAPA Library Quantification Kit for Illumina platforms was used to quantify the pooled libraries by qPCR. Sequencing of the pooled libraries was done on an Illumina NextSeq 500, with clustering at 0.6-1.1 pM. In the paper's pipeline: The TCR data were analyzed using immunoSEQ ANALYZER and the R LymphoSeq package. A rearrangement efficiency score was calculated as productive divided by the sum of productive and non-productive CDR3 sequences. Within each patient, timepoints were compared pairwise for clonality, measured with the Gini coefficient, and for diversity, measured with the Renyi index at alpha=1. Clonal relatedness, based on an edit distance of 3, and repertoire similarity, based on the Bhattacharyya coefficient, were both computed in LymphoSeq. To classify response, a linear discriminant analysis based on week-3 changes in clonality and diversity was built using the R MASS and caret packages. TCRdb re-hosts the immuneACCESS table, in-frame sequences only. Its copies lack some clones; in the studies checked, an unresolved V gene accounts for under half of them, and the cause for the rest is not known. Clone size and the V and J calls come from that table; the DNA yielded D and trimming. Across this sample there are 9,000 to 10,000 clones, with 80% to 90% seen only once. The ten largest account for approximately 11% of the sample.

Summary of the overall study and its limitations: A bifurcated reorganization of the PBMC repertoire at W3, with increased clonality or increased diversity, was observed in patients who later achieved disease control, unlike in progressors. Whether the T cell clones driving repertoire changes were melanoma-specific or reflected general immune activation could not be determined in the study. The relatively small sample size was acknowledged as something that could potentially limit how far the results can be generalized.

The meaning of the sample's time point label: pre-treatment baseline. Blood samples were taken before treatment (T0) and at week 3 (W3), following the first cycle of checkpoint blockade. Except for two patients with rapid clinical progression, response was assessed 12 weeks after the first infusion by RECIST 1.1; disease control meant complete response, partial response or stable disease. Patients were not eligible if they had prior systemic cancer treatment, concomitant immunosuppressant therapy or synchronous other active malignancies. To track both circulating cells and T cell turnover, TCR beta was sequenced from bulk PBMC as well as from plasma cell-free DNA. PBMC were isolated from blood with Lymphoprep and SepMate tubes, followed by red cell lysis. QIAamp DNA Blood Mini kits were used to extract DNA from PBMC and sorted T cell subsets. Remarks on this clone: Its recognized antigen is unknown. The record has no base qualities; no much larger clone is one base away.

Taken from the germline V gene (reference sequence), the CDR1 and CDR2 loops are MNHEY and SMNVEV. Cut back by 8 bases and 6 bases, the V and J ends lie 8 bases apart. From its cysteine to its phenylalanine, the CDR3 spans 11 amino acids. Just CDR3 DNA is preserved here, 33 bases in frame from base 1. The source is a human donor with melanoma. This material consisted of blood, taken from a patient treated with checkpoint blockade. This chain is built from TRBV27 and TRBJ2-1; the D gene cannot be named for sure. The sequence in DNA is TGTGCCAGCGGTAGAGTCAATGAGCAGTTCTTC. This sequence encodes CASGRVNEQFF.